The 23 T cell receptor beta chains below all came from one sample that was sequenced in a study of human T cells and chemical hapten exposure. TCRdb passed the RACE reads through MiXCR, listing each CDR3 protein once. The sample lists 340,000 or so distinct CDR3 sequences, approximately 6.3% occurring once. Time point given: patch test 1, 2 weeks after DPC sensitization. The treatment: therapeutic diphenylcyclopropenone sensitization with weekly scalp DPC. Material: whole blood, obtained in connection with sensitization to the hapten diphenylcyclopropenone (DPC). These receptors originate from a woman aged 18-30 years with alopecia areata. Some clones in this sample may be carry-over from other donors' samples.

This clonotype came up many times. This chain connects TRBV10-3 to TRBJ2-7; D call uncertain. V lost 8 bases and J 4 bases, leaving 12 bases between the germline ends. Germline V gene sequence: CDR1 ENHRY, CDR2 SYGVKD. This CDR3 comprises 12 residues. The CDR3 sequence: CAIYSVGYEQYF. As DNA, the CDR3 is TGTGCCATCTATTCGGTCGGGTACGAGCAGTACTTC.

There are many counts of this clonotype. The rearrangement uses TRBV5-1 and TRBJ2-5, with D uncertain. Deletions cut 0 bases from V and 5 bases from J, with 8 bases between. Germline V gene data show CDR1 as SGHRS and CDR2 as YFSETQ. This CDR3 is 13 amino acids long. The CDR3, as DNA: TGCGCCAGCAGCTTGGCAGCCGGGGAGACCCAGTACTTC. Translation: CASSLAAGETQYF.

This chain connects TRBV29-1 to TRBJ2-2, with a tentative D call TRBD1 (6 bases). The CDR3 is made up of 13 amino acids. CDR1 and CDR2 from the germline V gene are SQVTM and ANQGSEA. V was shortened by 6 bases and J by 6 bases, with 14 bases between the two germline ends. CDR3 coding DNA: TGCAGCGTCGGGAAACAGGGTTCCGGGGAGCTGTTTTTT. It codes for CSVGKQGSGELFF.

This clonotype was observed a few times. V and J are TRBV25-1 and TRBJ2-3, with 8 bases that match TRBD1. Germline V CDR1 and CDR2: MGHDK, SYGVNS. Trimming at V came to 4 bases and at J to 2 bases, leaving 5 bases not matched to a gene. The CDR3 spans 15 residues. CDR3 DNA sequence: TGTGCCAGCAGTGTTCGGACAGGGTACACAGATACGCAGTATTTT. It specifies CASSVRTGYTDTQYF.

This clonotype came up many times. The V call is TRBV12-3 or TRBV12-4, the J call TRBJ1-4; tentatively, D is TRBD1 (6 bases). V was pared by 3 bases and J by 0 bases, with 11 bases between. This CDR3 spans 16 amino acids. The CDR3 is CASSFRQDATNEKLFF. The CDR3 coding sequence is TGTGCCAGCAGTTTTCGACAGGATGCAACTAATGAAAAACTGTTTTTT.

In this sample, this clonotype turned up many times. The rearrangement links TRBV20-1 to TRBJ2-3, with TRBD1 matching 7 bases. The CDR3 loop spans 17 amino acids. CDR1 is DFQATT, CDR2 SNEGSKA, per germline (reference sequence). V dropped 5 bases and J dropped 4; count of bases not matched to a gene: 18. CDR3 loop: CSAERGDRPPGADTQYF. The CDR3 DNA reads TGCAGTGCTGAGCGAGGGGACAGACCTCCCGGGGCAGATACGCAGTATTTT.

This clonotype was counted ten times or more. This chain connects TRBV11-1 to TRBJ2-6; D is uncertain. The length of the CDR3 is 16 residues. V gave up 4 bases and J gave up 0 bases, with 10 bases separating them. The germline CDR1 and CDR2 sequences are SGHAT and FQDESV (reference sequence). The CDR3 DNA reads as TGTGCCAGCAGCTCCTATCCCATCTCTGGGGCCAACGTCCTGACTTTC. Its protein product is CASSSYPISGANVLTF.

The CDR3 sequence: CASSFLAGEFTDTQYF. The DNA of the CDR3 is TGTGCCAGCAGCTTTCTGGCGGGGGAGTTCACAGATACGCAGTATTTT. The chain is built from TRBV7-9 and TRBJ2-3; TRBD2 matches 7 bases. Germline V lookup: CDR1 SEHNR, CDR2 FQNEAQ (reference sequence). The junction had 8 bases not matched to a gene; V was cut back by 3 bases and J by 2 bases. This CDR3 comprises 16 residues.

This clonotype appeared a few times. This rearrangement joins TRBV12-3 or TRBV12-4 to TRBJ2-1; D possibly corresponds to TRBD2 (7 bases). The CDR3 is made up of 12 amino acids. The V gene lost 6 bases and the J gene lost 14 bases, with 17 bases spanning the gap. The CDR3 reads CASRLAGAREFF. CDR3 DNA sequence: TGTGCCAGCAGACTCGCGGGGGCGCGGGAGTTCTTC.

This clonotype has just a few counts. The rearrangement uses TRBV5-5 and TRBJ1-1; the match to TRBD1 covers 9 bases. Germline V gene sequence: CDR1 SGHKS, CDR2 YYEKEE (reference sequence). V lost 4 bases and J lost 5; bases outside the gene matches: 9. This CDR3 comprises 15 residues. The CDR3 spells CASSPRTGEGTEAFF. The CDR3 nucleotides are TGTGCCAGCAGCCCACGGACAGGGGAGGGTACTGAAGCTTTCTTT.

This clonotype has at least ten counts. The genes are TRBV3-1 and TRBJ1-5; unclear D gene. V lost 1 base, J lost 4 bases, and 8 bases lay in between. The CDR3 extends over 14 amino acids. CDR1 is LGHDT and CDR2 is YNNKEL in the germline V gene (reference sequence). The CDR3: CASSQGWGNQPQHF. The CDR3 DNA reads as TGTGCCAGCAGCCAAGGCTGGGGTAATCAGCCCCAGCATTTT.

This clonotype showed up just a few times. The chain has TRBV9 and TRBJ2-1, with 7 bases fitting TRBD2. Looked up from germline, CDR1 is SGDLS and CDR2 is YYNGEE. V trimming: 0 bases; J trimming: 7 bases; junction bases outside the gene matches: 7. There are 15 residues in the CDR3. The CDR3 sequence is CASSVGRGKWNEQFF. The CDR3 DNA sequence: TGTGCCAGCAGCGTAGGGCGGGGGAAGTGGAATGAGCAGTTCTTC.

This clonotype was seen more than once but under ten times. The chain joins TRBV7-9 to TRBJ2-3; TRBD2 agrees at 8 bases. CDR3 size: 16 residues. The germline CDR1 and CDR2 sequences are SEHNR and FQNEAQ (reference sequence). With V trimmed by 0 bases and J by 4 bases, 6 bases remained unmatched. CDR3 sequence reads: CASSLAAGGLADTQYF. The CDR3 region has the DNA TGTGCCAGCAGCTTAGCTGCGGGGGGCCTCGCAGATACGCAGTATTTT.

The J gene is TRBJ2-7, the V gene TRBV3-1; 9 bases are shared with TRBD2. CDR3 length equals 13 residues. Trimming removed 3 bases from V and 4 bases from J; junction bases left unmatched: 1. Germline V CDR1 and CDR2: LGHDT, YNNKEL (reference sequence). CDR3 protein: CASSHLAGYEQYF. CDR3 in DNA: TGTGCCAGCAGCCATCTAGCGGGGTACGAGCAGTACTTC.

The V call is TRBV6-2 or TRBV6-3, the J call TRBJ1-5; the D gene is possibly TRBD1 (5 bases). CDR1 and CDR2 (germline): MNHEY, SVGEGT. The CDR3 has 14 residues. V was trimmed by 6 bases and J by 7 bases, leaving 16 bases between them. Here the CDR3 reads CASSNWQGGQPQHF. CDR3 DNA sequence: TGTGCCAGCAGCAACTGGCAGGGAGGACAGCCCCAGCATTTT.

This clonotype was counted only a few times. The CDR3 region has the DNA TGTGCCAGCAGTCCCGGGCTTAGCGGAACCGGGGAGCTGTTTTTT. The encoded protein is CASSPGLSGTGELFF. The rearrangement joins TRBV12-3 or TRBV12-4 to TRBJ2-2, with D perhaps TRBD2 (6 bases). V lost 5 bases to trimming and J lost 5 bases, with 15 bases between them. The CDR3 contains 15 residues.

There are many counts of this clonotype. This chain uses TRBV28 with TRBJ2-7; D not resolved. Germline V gene lookup returns CDR1 MDHEN and CDR2 SYDVKM. V was pared by 7 bases and J by 2 bases, with 9 bases between. The CDR3 consists of 12 residues. The CDR3 spells CASTRLTYEQYF. CDR3 nucleotides: TGTGCCAGCACAAGACTGACCTACGAGCAGTACTTC.

This clonotype was counted many times. The chain combines TRBV3-1 with TRBJ2-3; no clear D gene. V gave up 1 base and J gave up 6 bases, with 8 bases separating them. CDR3 length: 13 residues. Germline CDR1 is LGHDT and CDR2 is YNNKEL (reference sequence). The CDR3 coding sequence is TGTGCCAGCAGCCAAGCTTCCCCTGATACGCAGTATTTT. It yields the protein CASSQASPDTQYF.

This clonotype has at least ten counts. The chain uses TRBV4-2 and TRBJ1-2; D is possibly TRBD1 (6 bases). The ends were cut back, 3 bases at V and 5 bases at J, with 19 bases in the middle. Germline values: CDR1 LGHNA, CDR2 YNFKEQ. This CDR3 is built from 16 residues. The DNA of the CDR3 is TGTGCCAGCAGCCAGGAGCAAGGACAGCGAGTTTATGGCTACACCTTC. Translation: CASSQEQGQRVYGYTF.

The J gene is TRBJ2-1, the V gene TRBV5-1, with D possibly TRBD1 on 6 matching bases. Germline values: CDR1 SGHRS, CDR2 YFSETQ. V was pared by 6 bases and J by 6 bases, with 28 bases between. The CDR3 is made up of 18 amino acids. This chain's CDR3 is CASNPDHLLGAGVNEQFF. The CDR3, as DNA: TGCGCCAGCAACCCCGACCACCTTCTAGGGGCAGGGGTCAATGAGCAGTTCTTC.

This clonotype has ten or more counts. V usage is TRBV6-5 and J usage is TRBJ2-3; D possibly corresponds to TRBD2 (6 bases). The CDR3 is made up of 16 amino acids. Per the germline V gene, CDR1 is MNHEY and CDR2 is SVGAGI. Trimming took off 3 bases at V and 0 bases at J, with 13 bases between the two ends. This CDR3 reads CASSYGKRASTDTQYF. DNA of the CDR3: TGTGCCAGCAGTTATGGGAAGCGGGCCAGCACAGATACGCAGTATTTT.

This clonotype was observed a handful of times. This chain links TRBV3-1 with TRBJ1-2, with TRBD1 matching over 9 bases. Trimming cost V 6 bases and J 6 bases; bases outside gene matches: 5. Germline V gives CDR1 LGHDT, CDR2 YNNKEL (reference sequence). The CDR3 contains 13 residues. The CDR3: CASSTGGGDGYTF. CDR3 nucleotide sequence: TGTGCCAGCAGTACAGGGGGCGGAGATGGCTACACCTTC.

As regards this clonotype: A much larger clone lies one base from this, so it may be a read error. The genes are TRBV24-1 and TRBJ2-7; 9 bases match TRBD1. The CDR3 runs to 14 residues. The germline CDR1 and CDR2 sequences are KGHDR and SFDVKD. CDR3 loop: CATSDPGQGYEQHF. The CDR3 DNA is TGTGCCACCAGTGATCCGGGACAGGGCTACGAGCAGCACTTC.